These 18 T cell receptor beta chains share one sample of origin, sequenced in a study of shared clonotypes between healthy human individuals (dated by TCRdb to about 2020). Libraries were made using the immunoSEQ multiplex PCR assay. TCRdb mirrors the immuneACCESS table, restricted to in-frame sequences. Some clones are absent from its copies; in checked studies, under half trace to an unresolved V gene, and the reason for the others is unknown. A total of over a million clones appear in this sample, about 70% of them only once. The ten largest clonotypes hold approximately 1.5% of the sample. Material for sequencing was memory CD4+ T cells sorted from blood. The intended sense of this specimen's cell subset or site label: CD45RA-negative fraction. These TCRs come from a man aged 18-30 years in good health.

The chain carries TRBV7-9 and TRBJ2-2; TRBD2 might be the D (5 bases). V was pared by 2 bases and J by 7 bases, with 8 bases between. The germline gives CDR1 SEHNR, CDR2 FQNEAQ (reference sequence). The CDR3 covers 13 residues. The CDR3 DNA sequence: TGTGCCAGCAGCTTATGGGAGATCGGGGAGCTGTTTTTT. Its protein product is CASSLWEIGELFF. Using reference TRBV7-9 and TRBJ2-2 for the parts outside the CDR3, the full variable domain is DTGVSQNPRHKITKRGQNVTFRCDPISEHNRLYWYRQTLGQGPEFLTYFQNEAQLEKSRLLSDRFSAERPKGSFSTLEIQRTEQGDSAMYLCASSLWEIGELFFGEGSRLTVL.

The chain links TRBV4-3 to TRBJ2-2, with 13 bases aligning to TRBD2. After removal of 1 base from V and 3 bases from J, the junction contained 5 bases not matched to a gene. This CDR3 has 18 residues. Germline V gene data show CDR1 as LGHNA and CDR2 as YSLEER. The CDR3 loop is CASSQGLAGGYDTGELFF. The CDR3, as DNA: TGCGCCAGCAGCCAAGGACTAGCGGGAGGATATGACACCGGGGAGCTGTTTTTT.

The gene calls are TRBV2 and TRBJ2-2; 9 bases align to TRBD2. Losses at the gene ends were 3 bases for V and 6 bases for J; bases not matched to a gene: 8. The CDR3 has 16 amino acids. CDR1 and CDR2 from the germline V gene are SNHLY and FYNNEI. The CDR3 loop is CASSEVASGIPGELFF. The CDR3 DNA sequence: TGTGCCAGCAGTGAGGTCGCTAGCGGGATACCCGGGGAGCTGTTTTTT. Supplemented by reference TRBV2 and TRBJ2-2, the full variable domain reads EPEVTQTPSHQVTQMGQEVILRCVPISNHLYFYWYRQILGQKVEFLVSFYNNEISEKSEIFDDQFSVERPDGSNFTLKIRSTKLEDSAMYFCASSEVASGIPGELFFGEGSRLTVL.

The chain couples TRBV2 to TRBJ2-7, with D uncertain. Trimming removed 3 bases from V and 2 bases from J, with 11 bases in between. The CDR3 runs 14 residues. Germline V lookup: CDR1 SNHLY, CDR2 FYNNEI. CDR3 in DNA: TGTGCCAGCAGTGACAACAGAGGCACCTACGAGCAGTACTTC. It translates to CASSDNRGTYEQYF.

The chain employs TRBV19 and TRBJ1-2; perhaps TRBD1 as D (5 bases). The V end was cut by 7 bases, the J end by 8 bases, with 8 bases between. CDR3 length: 10 residues. Germline V gene data show CDR1 as LNHDA and CDR2 as SQIVND (reference sequence). This chain's CDR3 is CASTGTGYTF. For the CDR3, the DNA is TGTGCCAGTACCGGGACCGGCTACACCTTC.

This clone was seen more than once but under ten times. The V and J genes are TRBV29-1 and TRBJ1-2, with TRBD1 as a possible D gene (5 bases). The CDR3 has 12 amino acids. Germline V gives CDR1 SQVTM, CDR2 ANQGSEA. CDR3 DNA sequence: TGCGGGGGGTCGGGGGAGACCTATGGCTACACCTTC. It is translated as CGGSGETYGYTF.

The genes are TRBV6-6 and TRBJ1-1, with 9 bases that match TRBD1. This CDR3 spans 14 amino acids. Trimming cost V 5 bases and J 4 bases; bases outside gene matches: 5. Per germline, CDR1 MNHNY and CDR2 SVGAGI (reference sequence). The CDR3 nucleotides read TGTGCCAGCAGTGGAGGGACAGGGATCACTGAAGCTTTCTTT. Translating gives CASSGGTGITEAFF.

This sequence joins TRBV4-3 and TRBJ2-5; TRBD1 might be the D (7 bases). Per germline, CDR1 LGHNA and CDR2 YSLEER. The ends were cut back, 1 base at V and 11 bases at J, with 14 bases in the middle. The CDR3 loop spans 13 amino acids. The DNA for the CDR3 is TGCGCCAGCAGCCAAGGATCAGGGGGGCGGCAGTACTTC. Translated: CASSQGSGGRQYF.

The chain links TRBV28 to TRBJ2-2; no clear D gene. Per germline, CDR1 MDHEN and CDR2 SYDVKM. The CDR3 spans 13 residues. Deletions cut 10 bases from V and 4 bases from J, with 13 bases between. The CDR3 nucleotides are TGTGCCACCTCCGACGGCTTCACCGGGGAGCTGTTTTTT. This sequence encodes CATSDGFTGELFF.

The rearrangement links TRBV30 to TRBJ1-5; D is undetermined. Trimming cost V 5 bases and J 2 bases, with 16 bases left between them. The CDR3 sequence is 15 residues long. In germline, CDR1 is GTSNPN, CDR2 SVGIG (reference sequence). CDR3: CAWAPRGMGNQPQHF. The CDR3 coding sequence is TGTGCCTGGGCTCCTCGAGGTATGGGCAATCAGCCCCAGCATTTT.

This clone has a handful of counts. Other DNA sequences of this sample code for an identical CDR3. V usage is TRBV2 and J usage is TRBJ2-5; D remains ambiguous. Trimming left V 4 bases short and J 1 base short, with 1 base between. Germline loops: CDR1 SNHLY, CDR2 FYNNEI. The CDR3 length is 11 residues. The CDR3 region has the DNA TGTGCCAGCAGTGCCCAAGAGACCCAGTACTTC. Protein: CASSAQETQYF.

This chain joins TRBV29-1 and TRBJ1-1; D not resolved. The CDR3 totals 13 residues. Trimming cost V 5 bases and J 5 bases, with 15 bases left between them. CDR1 is SQVTM, CDR2 ANQGSEA, per germline. The chain's CDR3 is CSVNRSPGTEAFF. The CDR3 DNA reads as TGCAGCGTTAATCGTTCTCCGGGGACTGAAGCTTTCTTT. Full variable domain (rest looked up from reference TRBV29-1 and TRBJ1-1): SAVISQKPSRDICQRGTSLTIQCQVDSQVTMMFWYRQQPGQSLTLIATANQGSEATYESGFVIDKFPISRPNLTFSTLTVSNMSPEDSSIYLCSVNRSPGTEAFFGQGTRLTVV.

The V call is TRBV29-1, the J call TRBJ1-2; 9 positions match TRBD1. Losses at the gene ends were 4 bases for V and 6 bases for J; bases not matched to a gene: 9. The germline CDR1 and CDR2 sequences are SQVTM and ANQGSEA. The CDR3 contains 14 residues. DNA of the CDR3: TGCAGCGTTGCCCTAGTTACAGGGGGCAATGGCTACACCTTC. This gives the protein CSVALVTGGNGYTF.

The rearrangement links TRBV2 to TRBJ2-7; TRBD1 aligns across 10 bases. Trimming removed 4 bases from V and 6 bases from J; junction bases left unmatched: 6. In germline, CDR1 is SNHLY, CDR2 FYNNEI. This CDR3 comprises 14 residues. The CDR3, as DNA: TGTGCCAGCAGTGGGGACAGGGGATTTGGCGAGCAGTACTTC. Translation: CASSGDRGFGEQYF.

This chain joins TRBV7-3 and TRBJ2-1; TRBD1 is a possible D gene (5 bases). CDR3 length: 16 residues. The germline V gene has CDR1 SGHTA and CDR2 FQGTGA. Trimming pared 3 bases from V and 0 bases from J, leaving 12 bases between. The CDR3 nucleotides are TGTGCCAGCAGCTTGCGACGACAGACCTCCTACAATGAGCAGTTCTTC. Protein product: CASSLRRQTSYNEQFF.

The V call is TRBV6-6, the J call TRBJ1-4, with unresolved D. Germline values: CDR1 MNHNY, CDR2 SVGAGI (reference sequence). The CDR3 length is 13 residues. V lost 0 bases to trimming and J lost 7 bases, with 6 bases between them. In DNA form, the CDR3 reads TGTGCCAGCAGTTACTCAACGGTTGAAAAACTGTTTTTT. Translation gives CASSYSTVEKLFF.

The J gene is TRBJ2-1, the V gene TRBV5-4; 7 positions agree with TRBD2. CDR3 length equals 17 residues. In germline, CDR1 is SGHNT, CDR2 YYREEE (reference sequence). Unmatched junction bases numbered 14, after V lost 4 bases and J lost 4 bases. For the CDR3, the DNA is TGTGCCAGCAGCCCGTGGCCATCGGCGGGAGCTTACAATGAGCAGTTCTTC. It codes for CASSPWPSAGAYNEQFF.

The chain links TRBV27 to TRBJ1-3; 9 bases agree with TRBD1. Trimming cost V 5 bases and J 4 bases; bases outside gene matches: 12. CDR1 is MNHEY and CDR2 is SMNVEV in the germline V gene (reference sequence). The length of the CDR3 is 17 residues. CDR3 sequence (DNA): TGTGCCAGCAGTACCCTACAGGGGGCTATAAGCGGAAACACCATATATTTT. Translated, it gives CASSTLQGAISGNTIYF.